These 17 T cell receptor beta chains share one sample of origin, sequenced in a study of T cells in Graves' hyperthyroidism and ophthalmopathy. Researchers amplified the TCR beta CDR3 regions from RNA transcripts. TCR CDR3 regions were first amplified by RT-PCR with HTBI primers. TCRdb independently ran MiXCR on the multiplex PCR reads; one entry per CDR3 protein. In the table there are a few hundred thousand distinct CDR3 sequences, roughly 14% of which are singletons. The sample consisted of blood. Receptors originate from a woman aged 25 to 39 with Graves' hyperthyroidism that later progressed to Graves' ophthalmopathy.

This clonotype was picked up many times. The genes are TRBV30 and TRBJ2-5, with D tentatively TRBD1 or TRBD2 (5 bases each). This CDR3 is built from 13 residues. Germline CDR1 reads GTSNPN; CDR2 reads SVGIG (reference sequence). The germline V and J ends were trimmed by 0 bases and 5 bases, with 10 bases remaining between them. The DNA of the CDR3 is TGTGCCTGGAGTGTGGGGGTAGGGGAGACCCAGTACTTC. It specifies CAWSVGVGETQYF.

This clonotype was seen ten or more times. This chain connects TRBV7-3 to TRBJ2-7, with unresolved D. The CDR3 covers 13 residues. Germline CDR1 and CDR2: SGHTA and FQGTGA. The V end was cut by 2 bases, the J end by 6 bases, with 11 bases between. CDR3 DNA sequence: TGTGCCAGCAGCTTATCCCATGGAATCGAGCAGTACTTC. The encoded protein is CASSLSHGIEQYF.

This clonotype was counted at least ten times. The chain links TRBV19 to TRBJ2-5, with D perhaps matching TRBD1 (5 bases). Germline V lookup: CDR1 LNHDA, CDR2 SQIVND (reference sequence). V was pared by 3 bases and J by 3 bases, with 11 bases between. This CDR3 spans 14 amino acids. CDR3 coding DNA: TGTGCCAGTAGTATTTCTGGACAAGAAGAGACCCAGTACTTC. Translation: CASSISGQEETQYF.

This clonotype was counted many times. At one end the junction does not follow the germline gene, possibly because of a read error. The chain uses TRBV6-1 and TRBJ1-2, with D perhaps TRBD1 (6 bases). The CDR3 covers 16 residues. Germline V gives CDR1 MNHNS, CDR2 SASEGT. The CDR3 DNA reads TGTGCCAGCAGTTATTCGGGGGGCCGTTCTAACCATGGCTACACCTTC. Encoded protein: CASSYSGGRSNHGYTF.

The genes are TRBV6-1 and TRBJ2-3; 7 bases are a match to TRBD2. Germline V gene sequence: CDR1 MNHNS, CDR2 SASEGT. J gave up 3 bases and V 6 bases, and 9 bases lay outside the gene matches. The CDR3 covers 15 residues. CDR3 nucleotides: TGTGCCAGCAGCGTGGGGGGGGAGTGGACAGATACGCAGTATTTT. Residues: CASSVGGEWTDTQYF.

This clonotype was seen many times. V usage is TRBV27 and J usage is TRBJ1-1; D is uncertain. CDR1 is MNHEY and CDR2 is SMNVEV in the germline V gene (reference sequence). Trimming left V 5 bases short and J 3 bases short, with 10 bases between. The CDR3 runs to 13 residues. CDR3 loop: CASSILQDTEAFF. In nucleotides, the CDR3 is TGTGCCAGCAGTATCCTTCAGGACACTGAAGCTTTCTTT.

This clonotype was seen ten or more times. V gene TRBV7-2 combines with J gene TRBJ1-2; tentatively, D is TRBD1 (6 bases). The germline V and J ends were trimmed by 7 bases and 4 bases, with 10 bases remaining between them. CDR1 SGHTA and CDR2 FQGNSA come from the germline V gene. The CDR3 covers 12 residues. DNA of the CDR3: TGTGCCAGCACCATAGGGGGCTATGGCTACACCTTC. Protein sequence: CASTIGGYGYTF.

In this sample, this clonotype turned up many times. The chain couples TRBV27 to TRBJ1-2; D is possibly TRBD1 (5 bases). V gave up 6 bases and J gave up 8 bases, with 22 bases separating them. The CDR3 sequence is 15 residues long. Germline loops: CDR1 MNHEY, CDR2 SMNVEV (reference sequence). DNA for the CDR3: TGTGCCAGCAGCCCCCCCGGCCAGGGAGTATTGGGCTACACCTTC. It encodes CASSPPGQGVLGYTF.

This clonotype was counted at least ten times. The V and J genes are TRBV6-1 and TRBJ2-1, with 8 nucleotides matching TRBD2. The germline gives CDR1 MNHNS, CDR2 SASEGT. The CDR3 sequence is 15 residues long. Trimming at V came to 5 bases and at J to 3 bases, leaving 6 bases not matched to a gene. In nucleotides, the CDR3 is TGTGCCAGCAGTAGCGGACTAGCCAACTACAATGAGCAGTTCTTC. Translated: CASSSGLANYNEQFF.

Ten or more counts support this clonotype. The chain employs TRBV5-5 and TRBJ2-7; 7 positions agree with TRBD1. The CDR3 totals 14 residues. Germline trimming cut 3 bases from V and 0 bases from J; bases unmatched to any gene: 3. Looked up from germline, CDR1 is SGHKS and CDR2 is YYEKEE (reference sequence). For the CDR3, the DNA is TGTGCCAGCAGCTGGGGACAGCTCTCCTACGAGCAGTACTTC. This codes for CASSWGQLSYEQYF. The full variable domain, its missing parts supplied by reference TRBV5-5 and TRBJ2-7, is DAGVTQSPTHLIKTRGQQVTLRCSPISGHKSVSWYQQVLGQGPQFIFQYYEKEERGRGNFPDRFSARQFPNYSSELNVNALLLGDSALYLCASSWGQLSYEQYFGPGTRLTVT.

Note on this clonotype: A much larger clone differs from this one at a single base, so this may be a read error. This chain connects TRBV6-2 or TRBV6-3 to TRBJ2-5; D possibly corresponds to TRBD1 (5 bases). Between the trimmed V and J ends, which lost 0 bases and 13 bases, there was a span of 21 bases. The CDR3 runs 15 residues. Germline V gene data show CDR1 as MNHEY and CDR2 as SVGEGT. The chain's CDR3 is CASSYSSPLTAIAYF. DNA for the CDR3: TGTGCCAGCAGTTACTCGTCCCCCCTGACAGCGATCGCGTACTTC.

The chain recombines TRBV24-1 with TRBJ1-1; TRBD1 is a possible D gene (6 bases). CDR3 length: 12 residues. Trimming left V 12 bases short and J 5 bases short, with 15 bases between. Germline CDR1 KGHDR, CDR2 SFDVKD. This CDR3 is CAPNTGTTEAFF. CDR3 nucleotide sequence: TGTGCCCCGAATACAGGGACAACTGAAGCTTTCTTT.

The chain has TRBV18 and TRBJ2-1, with D unresolved. The CDR3 loop spans 13 amino acids. The V end was cut by 3 bases, the J end by 10 bases, with 13 bases between. Germline assignment: CDR1 KGHSH and CDR2 LQKENI. CDR3 nucleotides: TGTGCCAGCTCACCCCCCCCTGAACGGGAGCAGTTCTTC. As protein: CASSPPPEREQFF.

Ten or more counts support this clonotype. The CDR3 coding sequence is TGTGCCAGTGGAAGTAACTATGGCTACACCTTC. Its protein product is CASGSNYGYTF. The rearrangement links TRBV19 to TRBJ1-2; D gene ambiguous. The germline CDR1 and CDR2 sequences are LNHDA and SQIVND (reference sequence). The V gene lost 8 bases and the J gene lost 1 base, with 5 bases spanning the gap. The CDR3 consists of 11 residues.

Many counts were recorded for this clonotype. The chain carries TRBV19 and TRBJ1-2; D is possibly TRBD1 (6 bases). The V gene lost 6 bases and the J gene lost 6 bases, with 17 bases spanning the gap. Germline V gene sequence: CDR1 LNHDA, CDR2 SQIVND (reference sequence). The CDR3 is 14 amino acids. The CDR3 protein is CASSPTGNSDGYTF. The DNA of the CDR3 is TGTGCCAGTAGCCCGACAGGCAATTCTGATGGCTACACCTTC.

In this sample, this clonotype turned up once. This sequence may be a read error, since a much larger clone differs from it by one base. The chain combines TRBV6-2 or TRBV6-3 with TRBJ2-1, with TRBD2 matching over 10 bases. The length of the CDR3 is 15 residues. Germline assignment: CDR1 MNHEY and CDR2 SVGEGT. V shed 6 bases, J shed 7 bases, and the junction held 9 bases outside the gene matches. The CDR3 reads CASRMGLARTNEQFF. The CDR3 nucleotides are TGTGCCAGCAGAATGGGACTAGCGAGAACAAATGAGCAGTTCTTC.

This clonotype was detected many times. CDR3 residues: CASSLVPSAGGLYEQYF. In nucleotides, the CDR3 is TGTGCCAGCAGTTTAGTTCCCTCAGCGGGAGGGCTGTACGAGCAGTACTTC. V usage is TRBV27 and J usage is TRBJ2-7; 10 nucleotides agree with TRBD2. J gave up 4 bases and V 2 bases, and 11 bases lay outside the gene matches. The germline V gene encodes CDR1 MNHEY and CDR2 SMNVEV (reference sequence). The CDR3 is 17 amino acids.